The 24 T cell receptor beta chains given below trace back to one sample, sequenced in a study of human T cells and chemical hapten exposure (dated by TCRdb to the early 2020s). Preparation of the library involved RACE. TCRdb shows the sequencer as NextSeq 500. TCRdb cleaned the public reads at Q25 with fastp, built clones with MiXCR and kept in-frame beta chains. For every CDR3 protein sequence, its rows merge into one entry that carries the most common genes and DNA. For this sample the table gives 130,000 or so distinct CDR3 sequences, of which approximately 9.5% were detected only once. The ten largest clones capture 1.5% to 2% of the sample. In light of the paper, this sample's time point label describes: healthy volunteer bleed at 2 weeks. Unfractionated whole blood was collected in Tempus Blood RNA tubes, and total RNA was extracted from that blood. Material for sequencing was whole blood. These receptor sequences come from a male donor in good health. Some clones in this sample may be carry-over from other donors' samples.

J is TRBJ2-1 and V is TRBV6-2 or TRBV6-3; TRBD2 matches at 11 bases. V was clipped by 6 bases and J by 7 bases; unmatched bases: 11. The CDR3 is 16 amino acids. The germline V gene encodes CDR1 MNHEY and CDR2 SVGEGT. The CDR3 sequence is CASSLSIAGGRNEQFF. The CDR3 nucleotides are TGTGCCAGCAGCCTCTCGATAGCGGGAGGGCGTAATGAGCAGTTCTTC.

As to this clonotype: The junction departs from germline at one end; a sequencing error may be responsible. The CDR3 spells CARSQDRSGSNQPQHF. The CDR3, as DNA: TGTGCCAGAAGCCAAGATAGGTCCGGGAGCAATCAGCCCCAGCATTTT. The chain combines TRBV3-1 with TRBJ1-5, with D unclear. The CDR3 is made up of 16 amino acids. Germline lookup yields CDR1 LGHDT and CDR2 YNNKEL (reference sequence).

This clonotype has ten or more counts. The chain joins TRBV20-1 to TRBJ2-7; no definite D call. Germline V gene data show CDR1 as DFQATT and CDR2 as SNEGSKA (reference sequence). The CDR3 runs to 14 residues. V was shortened by 6 bases and J by 4 bases, with 19 bases between the two germline ends. CDR3 amino acids: CSALHGRSIYEQYF. For the CDR3, the DNA is TGCAGTGCACTCCATGGGCGGTCCATTTACGAGCAGTACTTC.

A remark on this clonotype: Its ends do not fully match the called genes, so a read error is possible. Here the CDR3 DNA reads TGTGCCAGCACCTTACAACCAGCGGGAGGGCCAAACACCGGGGAGCTGTTTTTT. Amino acid sequence: CASTLQPAGGPNTGELFF. The V call is TRBV11-1, the J call TRBJ2-2; 10 bases match TRBD2. The CDR3 totals 18 residues. Per germline, CDR1 SGHAT and CDR2 FQDESV (reference sequence).

The chain has TRBV27 and TRBJ1-2, with D perhaps TRBD1 (6 bases). This CDR3 is built from 16 residues. CDR1 is MNHEY, CDR2 SMNVEV, per germline (reference sequence). V was cut by 2 bases and J by 3 bases, with 16 bases left in between. The DNA of the CDR3 is TGTGCCAGCAGTTTAGGCCCCTGGGAGGGGGACTATGGCTACACCTTC. This sequence encodes CASSLGPWEGDYGYTF.

The gene calls are TRBV29-1 and TRBJ1-2; 8 bases fit TRBD1. The CDR3 extends over 15 amino acids. V was pared by 4 bases and J by 0 bases, with 7 bases of the junction left unmatched. Germline V gene sequence: CDR1 SQVTM, CDR2 ANQGSEA. The CDR3 sequence: CSVGSGGSTNYGYTF. The CDR3 DNA is TGCAGCGTTGGGTCAGGGGGCTCTACTAACTATGGCTACACCTTC.

This clonotype was detected a few times. The rearrangement uses TRBV5-6 and TRBJ2-7; 7 bases line up with TRBD1. The germline V gene encodes CDR1 SGHDT and CDR2 YYEEEE. With 3 bases clipped from V and 3 bases from J, the junction kept 6 bases outside the gene matches. The CDR3 has 14 residues. The CDR3 sequence is CASSSQGENYEQYF. DNA of the CDR3: TGTGCCAGCAGCTCCCAGGGGGAGAACTACGAGCAGTACTTC.

In its sample, this clonotype was seen many times. This rearrangement joins TRBV10-1 to TRBJ2-7; 10 nucleotides agree with TRBD2. J lost 6 bases, V lost 6 bases, and 5 bases had no gene match. Germline CDR1 WNHNN, CDR2 SYGVQD (reference sequence). The CDR3 loop spans 13 amino acids. The CDR3 sequence: CASSAGTSVEQYF. Here the CDR3 DNA reads TGCGCCAGCAGCGCCGGGACTAGCGTCGAGCAGTACTTC.

In its sample, this clonotype was seen many times. The chain carries TRBV4-3 and TRBJ1-4; D is perhaps TRBD1 (5 bases). The CDR3 has 16 residues. CDR1 and CDR2 from the germline V gene are LGHNA and YSLEER. Trimming cost V 0 bases and J 3 bases, with 11 bases left between them. The CDR3 protein is CASSQDFGGSNEKLFF. The CDR3 DNA sequence: TGCGCCAGCAGCCAAGATTTTGGGGGGTCTAATGAAAAACTGTTTTTT.

The CDR3 bases are TGTGCCAGCAGTGAAGACGGGGCCTTCTACAATGAGCAGTTCTTC. Its protein product is CASSEDGAFYNEQFF. This rearrangement joins TRBV2 to TRBJ2-1; TRBD1 or TRBD2 may be the D gene (5 bases each). With 1 base removed from V and 3 bases from J, the gap between germline ends came to 10 bases. CDR3 length equals 15 residues. The germline CDR1 and CDR2 sequences are SNHLY and FYNNEI.

The J gene is TRBJ2-3, the V gene TRBV5-4; the match to TRBD1 covers 8 bases. The CDR3 covers 14 residues. Trimming took 0 bases from V and 5 from J; bases not matched to a gene: 2. Per the germline V gene, CDR1 is SGHNT and CDR2 is YYREEE (reference sequence). CDR3 nucleotide sequence: TGTGCCAGCAGCTTGGGACAGGGGCGAGATACGCAGTATTTT. Protein sequence: CASSLGQGRDTQYF.

This clonotype was seen more than once but under ten times. The J gene is TRBJ2-3, the V gene TRBV29-1; tentative D call: TRBD2 (5 bases). Trimming removed 7 bases from V and 2 bases from J, with 13 bases in between. Germline V gives CDR1 SQVTM, CDR2 ANQGSEA. The CDR3 is 13 amino acids. CDR3 DNA: TGCAGCGCCAAAGGACTTCTCACAGATACGCAGTATTTT. This sequence encodes CSAKGLLTDTQYF.

Ten or more counts support this clonotype. The genes are TRBV7-2 and TRBJ2-5; D may be TRBD2 (5 bases). The V and J ends lost 4 bases and 3 bases respectively, with 6 bases between them. Germline CDR1 and CDR2: SGHTA and FQGNSA. The CDR3 sequence is 12 residues long. CDR3 residues: CASSSREETQYF. CDR3 DNA: TGTGCCAGCAGCTCGCGGGAAGAGACCCAGTACTTC. Complete variable domain (other parts from reference TRBV7-2 and TRBJ2-5): GAGVSQSPSNKVTEKGKDVELRCDPISGHTALYWYRQSLGQGLEFLIYFQGNSAPDKSGLPSDRFSAERTGGSVSTLTIQRTQQEDSAVYLCASSSREETQYFGPGTRLLVL.

This clonotype was observed a handful of times. The V gene is TRBV10-1, the J gene TRBJ2-3; D gene unclear. Germline V gene lookup returns CDR1 WNHNN and CDR2 SYGVQD (reference sequence). Deletions cut 4 bases from V and 2 bases from J, with 13 bases between. The CDR3 is 15 residues long. The chain's CDR3 is CASSATGPTTDTQYF. The CDR3 DNA follows: TGCGCCAGCAGTGCGACGGGTCCGACCACAGATACGCAGTATTTT.

V gene TRBV6-2 or TRBV6-3 combines with J gene TRBJ1-2; possibly TRBD1 for D (5 bases). The CDR3 contains 15 residues. Germline V gives CDR1 MNHEY, CDR2 SVGEGT. Trimming took 0 bases from V and 6 from J, leaving 14 bases between them. DNA for the CDR3: TGTGCCAGCAGTTACTCCGTAGCAGGACAAGATGGCTACACCTTC. Translated: CASSYSVAGQDGYTF.

This clonotype was observed a handful of times. The chain is built from TRBV4-1 and TRBJ2-5, with D perhaps assigned TRBD1 or TRBD2 (5 bases each). Germline V CDR1 and CDR2: MGHRA, YSYEKL. V dropped 3 bases and J dropped 7 bases, with 18 bases sitting between them. This CDR3 region has 15 residues. The CDR3 bases are TGCGCCAGCAGCCAGACCCGGGACCCCCCGGGGACCCAGTACTTC. Amino acids: CASSQTRDPPGTQYF.

The gene calls are TRBV12-3 or TRBV12-4 and TRBJ1-6; no clear D. Trimming pared 6 bases from V and 5 bases from J, leaving 5 bases between. The CDR3 is 12 amino acids. Here the CDR3 DNA reads TGTGCCAGCAGCTCAAATAATTCACCCCTCCACTTT. Amino acid sequence: CASSSNNSPLHF.

Only a few counts were recorded for this clonotype. This rearrangement joins TRBV20-1 to TRBJ1-3; D remains unclear. Trimming took 2 bases from V and 0 from J, leaving 8 bases between them. Per the germline V gene, CDR1 is DFQATT and CDR2 is SNEGSKA (reference sequence). The CDR3 consists of 14 residues. CDR3 coding DNA: TGCAGTGCTAGAATCCCCGGCTCTGGAAACACCATATATTTT. This translates into CSARIPGSGNTIYF.

This clonotype was counted between two and nine times. The chain links TRBV7-2 to TRBJ1-2; TRBD1 might be the D (6 bases). V was pared by 1 base and J by 6 bases, with 9 bases between. Germline CDR1 is SGHTA and CDR2 is FQGNSA. The CDR3 spans 13 residues. The CDR3 reads CASSLGGGNGYTF. CDR3 nucleotides: TGTGCCAGCAGCTTAGGCGGGGGCAATGGCTACACCTTC. The full variable domain, its missing parts supplied by reference TRBV7-2 and TRBJ1-2, is GAGVSQSPSNKVTEKGKDVELRCDPISGHTALYWYRQSLGQGLEFLIYFQGNSAPDKSGLPSDRFSAERTGGSVSTLTIQRTQQEDSAVYLCASSLGGGNGYTFGSGTRLTVV.

This clonotype showed up just a few times. The rearrangement links TRBV23-1 to TRBJ2-1; the match to TRBD2 covers 11 bases. TRBV23-1 is designated an ORF whose function remains uncertain. The CDR3 extends over 14 amino acids. V trimming: 6 bases; J trimming: 5 bases; junction bases outside the gene matches: 3. CDR3 sequence: CASRGTSGHNEQFF. The CDR3 DNA reads TGCGCCAGCAGAGGGACTAGCGGTCACAATGAGCAGTTCTTC.

The chain has TRBV7-6 and TRBJ2-4; D might be TRBD2 (5 bases). The CDR3 totals 14 residues. V was shortened by 5 bases and J by 1 base, with 9 bases between the two germline ends. Germline assignment: CDR1 SGHVS and CDR2 FNYEAQ. DNA of the CDR3: TGTGCCAGCAGCCCCCCGGGGGCCAAAAACATTCAGTACTTC. Encoded protein: CASSPPGAKNIQYF.

The chain is built from TRBV11-2 and TRBJ2-5; 7 bases are shared with TRBD2. In germline, CDR1 is SGHAT, CDR2 FQNNGV. The ends lost 5 bases at V and 3 bases at J; junction bases unmatched: 6. CDR3 length: 14 amino acids. The CDR3 spells CASSPRRGEETQYF. In nucleotides, the CDR3 is TGTGCCAGCAGCCCCCGACGGGGGGAAGAGACCCAGTACTTC.

V is TRBV27 and J is TRBJ1-5, with D maybe TRBD1 (5 bases). From germline, CDR1 is MNHEY and CDR2 SMNVEV (reference sequence). The V end was cut by 2 bases, the J end by 0 bases, with 11 bases between. CDR3 length: 16 amino acids. This CDR3 is CASSLTTVNSNQPQHF. The CDR3 DNA sequence: TGTGCCAGCAGTTTAACGACAGTGAATAGCAATCAGCCCCAGCATTTT.

This clonotype was counted at least ten times. The V gene is TRBV29-1, the J gene TRBJ2-5; TRBD2 agrees at 7 bases. Germline V gene lookup returns CDR1 SQVTM and CDR2 ANQGSEA. Trimming took 8 bases from V and 3 from J; bases not matched to a gene: 9. The CDR3 spans 13 residues. The CDR3 reads CSPIGLGEETQYF. In DNA, the CDR3 is TGCAGCCCCATTGGACTAGGTGAAGAGACCCAGTACTTC.